This T cell receptor (beta chain) was documented in a study of blood T cell repertoires in COVID-19 (dated by TCRdb to the early 2020s). Background for the entire study: Samples from collaborators originated in the United States, Italy and Spain and spanned both the acute and convalescent phases of COVID-19. The prospective study material was composed of cDNA or gDNA derived from T cells, B-cell-depleted T cells, or PBMCs. Where HLA class I and class II types were available, the types were taken from metadata supplied by the sample provider, not from assay-based typing. Samples were obtained from the ongoing ImmuneRACE study (first 160 participants) and from 1,254 subjects provided by 6 global collaborators. A de-identified subject ID, COVID-19 status, age in years and sex were almost always included in the sample metadata. The repertoires were released in a freely available public database intended as a resource for research on the immune response to SARS-CoV-2. Subjects who had been exposed to COVID-19, were actively infected with it, or had recovered from it provided the deeply sampled blood TCRbeta repertoires that made up the dataset. Results the study describes overall, beyond this receptor: Clinical and demographic metadata were provided uncurated, with the amount varying by source and participant.

This clone was counted only a few times. The antigen it binds to is not known. Base-call qualities are not available, and no considerably larger clone is one nucleotide away. From the cysteine through the phenylalanine, the CDR3 covers 14 amino acids. Only the CDR3 portion is preserved as DNA: 42 bases, with reading frame beginning at the first base. CDR1 MNHEY and CDR2 SVGEGT were looked up in the germline V gene. A distance of 7 bases separates the germline ends of V and J, which lose 4 bases and 0 bases respectively. The immunoSEQ Assay, a bias-controlled multiplex PCR, was used to amplify TCRbeta CDR3 regions from genomic DNA. In the source study's methods: The number of nucleated cells in each sample was estimated by amplification of reference gene primers within the assay. To quantify the absolute abundance of each unique TCRbeta CDR3 rearrangement, sequence reads were collapsed and filtered. For each sample, productive Simpson clonality was calculated as the square root of Simpson's diversity index over productive rearrangements. The source is immuneACCESS, and TCRdb retained only in-frame sequences with V and J called. Part of the clones is not carried over; for the studies checked, unresolved V genes explain less than half of this, and the remainder is unexplained. That table furnishes V, J and clone size, whereas the DNA furnished D and trimming. The sample yields about 200,000 clones; almost 90% were counted once. The ten biggest clones cover around 1.5% of the sample.

Whole blood was collected in K2EDTA tubes by collaborating institutions according to the institutions' own protocols. Collaborator samples were shipped for TCRbeta analysis as frozen whole blood, isolated PBMCs, or DNA extracted from either sample type. The sequencing sample was made of peripheral blood. The V gene is TRBV6-2 or TRBV6-3 and the J gene is TRBJ2-1; the D gene identity is not certain. The sequence was obtained from a man aged 18-30 years with active or convalescent COVID-19. The sequenced DNA: TGTGCCAGCAGTTCCGGTAGCTCCTACAATGAGCAGTTCTTC. The resulting protein is CASSSGSSYNEQFF.